This TCR beta chain originates from a study of CD8 T cells in Susac syndrome. The CDR3 has 13 amino acids. Germline V lookup: CDR1 DFQATT, CDR2 SNEGSKA (reference sequence). Trimming took 8 bases from V and 5 from J; bases not matched to a gene: 8. Through negative isolation, CD4+ and CD8+ T cells were obtained, while TEMRA cells were enriched using FACS. When the RNA was reverse transcribed, random hexamers were used with an input of roughly 0.5 to 1 ug. TCRdb recomputed calls from the immunoSEQ multiplex PCR reads with MiXCR, one row per CDR3 protein. The table has about 180,000 distinct CDR3 sequences, around 94% seen once; the top ten hold around 0.095%.

Input material: CD4+ T cells from PBMCs. This sequence originates from a human donor with Susac syndrome. The rearrangement joins TRBV20-1 to TRBJ2-1; 8 bases map to TRBD2. Here the CDR3 reads CSPGGPGDNEQFF. In nucleotides, the CDR3 is TGCAGTCCGGGAGGGCCGGGGGACAATGAGCAGTTCTTC.